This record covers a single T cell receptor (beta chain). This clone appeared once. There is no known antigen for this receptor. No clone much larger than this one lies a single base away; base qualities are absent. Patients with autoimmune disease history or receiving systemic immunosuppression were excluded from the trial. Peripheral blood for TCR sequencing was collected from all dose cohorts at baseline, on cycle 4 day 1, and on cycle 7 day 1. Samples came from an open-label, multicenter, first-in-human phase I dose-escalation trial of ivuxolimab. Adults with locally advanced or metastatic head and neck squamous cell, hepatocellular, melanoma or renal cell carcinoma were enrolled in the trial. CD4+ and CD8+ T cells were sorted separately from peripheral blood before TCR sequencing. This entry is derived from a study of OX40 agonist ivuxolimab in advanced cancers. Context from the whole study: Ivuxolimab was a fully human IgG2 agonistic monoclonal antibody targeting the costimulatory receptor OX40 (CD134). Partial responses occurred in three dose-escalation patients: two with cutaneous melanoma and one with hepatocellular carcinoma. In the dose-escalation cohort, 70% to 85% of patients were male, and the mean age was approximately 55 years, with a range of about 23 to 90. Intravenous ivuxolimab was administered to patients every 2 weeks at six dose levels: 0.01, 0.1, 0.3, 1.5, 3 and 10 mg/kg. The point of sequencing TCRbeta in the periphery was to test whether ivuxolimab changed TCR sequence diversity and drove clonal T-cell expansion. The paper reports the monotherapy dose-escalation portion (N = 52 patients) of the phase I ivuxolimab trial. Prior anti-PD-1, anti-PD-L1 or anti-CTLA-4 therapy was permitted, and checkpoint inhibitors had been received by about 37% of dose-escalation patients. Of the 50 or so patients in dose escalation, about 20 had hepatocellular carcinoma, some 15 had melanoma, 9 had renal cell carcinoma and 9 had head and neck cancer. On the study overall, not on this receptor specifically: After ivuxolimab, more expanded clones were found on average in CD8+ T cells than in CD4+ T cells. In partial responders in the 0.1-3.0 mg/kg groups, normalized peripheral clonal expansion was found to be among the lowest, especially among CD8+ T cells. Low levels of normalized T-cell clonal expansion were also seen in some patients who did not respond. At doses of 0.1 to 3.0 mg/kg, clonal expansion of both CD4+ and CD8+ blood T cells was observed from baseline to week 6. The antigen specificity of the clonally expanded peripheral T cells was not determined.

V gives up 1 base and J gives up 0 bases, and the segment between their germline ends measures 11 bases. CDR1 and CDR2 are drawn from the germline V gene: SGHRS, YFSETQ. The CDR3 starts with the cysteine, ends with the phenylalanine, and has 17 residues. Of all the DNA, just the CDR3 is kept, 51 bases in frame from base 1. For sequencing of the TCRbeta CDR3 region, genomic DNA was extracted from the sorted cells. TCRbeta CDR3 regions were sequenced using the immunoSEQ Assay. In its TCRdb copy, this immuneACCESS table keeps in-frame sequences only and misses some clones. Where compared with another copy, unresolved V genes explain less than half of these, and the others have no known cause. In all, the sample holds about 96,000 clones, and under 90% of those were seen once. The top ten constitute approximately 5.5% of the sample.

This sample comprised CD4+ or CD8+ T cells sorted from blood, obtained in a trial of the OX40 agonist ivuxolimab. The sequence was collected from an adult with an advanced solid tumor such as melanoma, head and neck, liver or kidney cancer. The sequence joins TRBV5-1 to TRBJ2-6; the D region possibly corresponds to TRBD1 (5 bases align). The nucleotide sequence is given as TGCGCCAGCAGCTTGCGGGTGACAGACTCTGGGGCCAACGTCCTGACTTTC. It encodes CASSLRVTDSGANVLTF.